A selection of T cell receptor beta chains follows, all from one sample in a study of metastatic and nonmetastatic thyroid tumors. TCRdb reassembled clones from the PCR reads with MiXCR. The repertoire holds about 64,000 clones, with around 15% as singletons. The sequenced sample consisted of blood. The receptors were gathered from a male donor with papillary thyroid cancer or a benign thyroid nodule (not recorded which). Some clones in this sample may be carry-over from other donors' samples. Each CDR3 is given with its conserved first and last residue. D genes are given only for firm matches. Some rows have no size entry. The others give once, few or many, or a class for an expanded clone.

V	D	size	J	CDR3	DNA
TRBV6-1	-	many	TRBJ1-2	CASSLDGNYGYTF	TGTGCCAGCAGTCTGGACGGTAACTATGGCTACACCTTC
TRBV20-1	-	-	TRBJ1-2	CSARNGGIGYNF	TGCAGTGCTAGAAACGGAGGGATAGGCTACAACTTC
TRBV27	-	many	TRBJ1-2	CAAGWGGGYTF	TGTGCCGCGGGGTGGGGAGGTGGCTACACCTTC
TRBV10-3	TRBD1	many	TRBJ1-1	CAISEAHRGRRTEAFF	TGTGCCATCAGTGAGGCTCACAGGGGGCGGCGGACTGAAGCTTTCTTT
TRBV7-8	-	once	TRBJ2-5	CASSFGGVRGETWYF	TGTGCCAGCAGCTTCGGAGGGGTTAGAGGGGAGACCTGGTACTTC
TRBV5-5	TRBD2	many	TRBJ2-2	CASRLLAGGRTGELFF	TGTGCCAGCAGGCTACTAGCGGGGGGCCGCACCGGGGAGCTGTTTTTT
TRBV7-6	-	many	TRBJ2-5	CASNSPGQETQYF	TGTGCCAGCAACTCTCCAGGCCAAGAGACCCAGTACTTC
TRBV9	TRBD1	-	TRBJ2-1	CASSSQGASYNEQFF	TGTGCCAGCAGCTCCCAGGGGGCATCGTACAATGAGCAGTTCTTC
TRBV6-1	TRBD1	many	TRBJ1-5	CASSGQGALYSNQPQHF	TGTGCCAGCAGTGGACAGGGGGCCCTATATAGCAATCAACCCCAGCATTTT
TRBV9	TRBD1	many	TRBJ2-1	CASSSQGANEQFF	TGTGCCAGCAGCTCACAGGGGGCTAATGAGCAGTTCTTC
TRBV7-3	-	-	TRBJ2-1	CASSAAVDNEQFF	TGTGCCAGCAGCGCAGCGGTTGACAATGAGCAGTTCTTC
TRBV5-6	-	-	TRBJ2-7	CASSLLIDRLLGEQYF	TGTGCCAGCAGCTTGCTCATCGACAGGCTCCTTGGCGAGCAGTACTTC
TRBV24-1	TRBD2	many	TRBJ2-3	CTTSDSDVLAGDADTQYF	TGTACCACCAGTGATTCGGACGTACTAGCGGGAGACGCAGATACGCAGTATTTT
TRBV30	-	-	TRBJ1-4	CAWSVPVGGEKLFF	TGTGCCTGGAGTGTACCCGTTGGGGGTGAAAAACTGTTTTTT
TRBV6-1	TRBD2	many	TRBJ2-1	CASRTTGTRYNEQFF	TGTGCCAGCCGTACGACCGGGACTAGATACAATGAGCAGTTCTTC
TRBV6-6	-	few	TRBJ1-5	CASSYRVNQPQHF	TGTGCCAGCAGTTACCGGGTGAATCAGCCCCAGCATTTT
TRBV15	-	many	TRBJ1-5	CATSREAGDYQPQHF	TGTGCCACCAGCAGAGAAGCCGGGGACTATCAGCCCCAGCATTTT
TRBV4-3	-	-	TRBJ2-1	CASSQDSRPEQFF	TGCGCCAGCAGCCAAGATAGTCGTCCTGAGCAGTTCTTC
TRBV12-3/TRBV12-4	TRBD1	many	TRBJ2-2	CASSSWTGGEAGELFF	TGTGCCAGCAGTTCATGGACAGGGGGCGAAGCCGGGGAGCTGTTTTTT
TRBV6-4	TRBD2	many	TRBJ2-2	CASSFSTSGDTGELFF	TGTGCCAGCAGTTTTTCGACTAGCGGGGACACCGGGGAGCTGTTTTTT
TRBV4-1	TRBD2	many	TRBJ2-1	CASSQDGTTYNEQFF	TGCGCCAGCAGCCAAGATGGGACTACCTACAATGAGCAGTTCTTC
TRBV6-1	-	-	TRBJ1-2	CASILWGRGYTF	TGTGCCAGCATTCTGTGGGGGCGCGGCTACACCTTC
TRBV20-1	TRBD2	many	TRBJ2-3	CSASGTIDTQYF	TGCAGTGCTTCCGGGACTATTGATACGCAGTATTTT
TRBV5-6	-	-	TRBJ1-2	CASSTGFSFYGYNF	TGTGCCAGCAGCACCGGGTTTTCCTTCTATGGCTACAACTTC
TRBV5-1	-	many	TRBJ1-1	CASSGAGLNTEAFF	TGCGCCAGCAGCGGGGCAGGGCTGAACACTGAAGCTTTCTTT
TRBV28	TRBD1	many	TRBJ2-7	CASRRTGAAYEQYF	TGTGCCAGCCGAAGGACAGGGGCAGCCTACGAGCAGTACTTC
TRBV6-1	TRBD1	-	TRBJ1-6	CASSGGQDNSPLHF	TGTGCCAGCAGTGGGGGACAGGATAATTCACCCCTCCACTTT
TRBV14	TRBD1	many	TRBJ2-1	CASSQGRTGSREQFF	TGTGCCAGCAGCCAAGGTCGGACAGGGTCCCGGGAGCAGTTCTTC
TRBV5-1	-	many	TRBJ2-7	CASSLGSTGLPYEQYF	TGCGCCAGCAGCTTGGGCTCCACTGGACTTCCCTACGAGCAGTACTTC
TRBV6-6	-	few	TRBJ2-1	CVSSYRRAAYNEHFF	TGTGTCAGCAGTTACAGGCGAGCTGCCTACAATGAGCATTTCTTC
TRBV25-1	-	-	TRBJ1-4	CASSEVPGGDGEKLFF	TGTGCCAGCAGTGAAGTGCCCGGGGGAGATGGTGAAAAACTGTTTTTT
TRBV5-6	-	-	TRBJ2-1	CASRSGTWKNEQFF	TGTGCCAGCAGGTCCGGGACATGGAAAAATGAGCAGTTCTTC
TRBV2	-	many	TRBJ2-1	CASSEGRAKYNEQFF	TGTGCCAGCAGTGAAGGCAGGGCGAAATACAATGAGCAGTTCTTC
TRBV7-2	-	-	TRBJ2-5	CASSLDQGSETQYF	TGTGCCAGCAGCTTAGATCAGGGGAGTGAGACCCAGTACTTC
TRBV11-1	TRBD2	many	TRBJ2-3	CASGLGTLAGATDTQYF	TGTGCCAGCGGCCTGGGGACACTAGCGGGGGCCACAGATACGCAGTATTTT
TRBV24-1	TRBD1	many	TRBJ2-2	CATSEQGVKAGELFF	TGTGCCACCAGTGAACAGGGGGTAAAAGCCGGGGAGCTGTTTTTT
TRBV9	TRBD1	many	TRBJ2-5	CASSPRTGGDSETQYF	TGTGCCAGCAGCCCCCGGACAGGGGGGGATTCAGAGACCCAGTACTTC
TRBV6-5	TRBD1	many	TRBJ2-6	CASSYPPQGAGANVLTF	TGTGCCAGCAGTTACCCTCCACAGGGGGCTGGGGCCAACGTCCTGACTTTC
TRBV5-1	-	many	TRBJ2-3	CASSLVEGTDTQYF	TGCGCCAGCAGCTTGGTTGAGGGAACAGATACGCAGTATTTT
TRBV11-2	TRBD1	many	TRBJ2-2	CASRLQGADTGELFF	TGTGCCAGCAGGCTCCAGGGGGCGGACACCGGGGAGCTGTTTTTT
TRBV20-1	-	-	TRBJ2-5	CSARAAYAVWETQYF	TGCAGTGCTAGAGCTGCGTACGCCGTGTGGGAGACCCAGTACTTC
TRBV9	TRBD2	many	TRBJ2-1	CASSTDSGTSGNGNEQFF	TGTGCCAGCAGCACCGATTCCGGGACTAGCGGGAATGGGAATGAGCAGTTCTTC
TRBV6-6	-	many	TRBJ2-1	CASSSPPGSGGGNEQFF	TGTGCCAGCAGTTCCCCTCCGGGGAGCGGAGGGGGCAATGAGCAGTTCTTC
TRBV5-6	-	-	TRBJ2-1	CASSSTDNEQFF	TGTGCCAGCAGCTCTACAGACAATGAGCAGTTCTTC
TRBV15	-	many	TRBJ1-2	CATSSKGRDNYGYTF	TGTGCCACCAGCAGCAAGGGCAGAGACAACTATGGCTACACCTTC
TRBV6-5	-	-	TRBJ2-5	CASSYHRGPETQYF	TGTGCCAGCAGTTACCACAGAGGCCCGGAGACCCAGTACTTC
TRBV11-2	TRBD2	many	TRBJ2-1	CASSRLGASGGYNEQFF	TGTGCCAGCAGCAGATTAGGAGCTAGCGGGGGGTACAATGAGCAGTTCTTC
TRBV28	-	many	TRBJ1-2	CASWPTGSWGYTF	TGTGCCAGCTGGCCCACAGGGAGTTGGGGCTACACCTTC
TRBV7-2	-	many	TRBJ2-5	CASSPSPQRRPRETQYF	TGTGCCAGCAGCCCCTCCCCTCAGAGGCGGCCCAGGGAGACCCAGTACTTC
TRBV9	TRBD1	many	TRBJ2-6	CASSYGTGSSGANVLTF	TGTGCCAGCAGCTACGGGACAGGAAGCTCTGGGGCCAACGTCCTGACTTTC
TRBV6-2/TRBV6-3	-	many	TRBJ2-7	CASSYSSSYEQYF	TGTGCCAGCAGTTACTCGAGCTCCTACGAGCAGTACTTC
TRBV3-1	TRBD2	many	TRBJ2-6	CASSPRGAGATSGANVLTF	TGTGCCAGCAGCCCTCGGGGAGCGGGGGCAACCTCTGGGGCCAACGTCCTGACTTTC
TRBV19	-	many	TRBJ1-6	CASTTRSSYNSPLHF	TGTGCCAGTACTACCCGCAGCTCCTATAATTCACCCCTCCACTTT
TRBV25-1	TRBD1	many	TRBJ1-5	CASSEWTGGNQPQHF	TGTGCCAGCAGTGAATGGACAGGGGGCAATCAGCCCCAGCATTTT
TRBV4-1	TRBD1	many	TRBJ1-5	CASSHSDRDRGISEAQHF	TGCGCCAGCAGCCATAGCGACCGGGACAGGGGTATCAGCGAGGCCCAGCATTTT
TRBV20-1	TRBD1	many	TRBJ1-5	CSAKHLDRGLFQPQHF	TGCAGTGCTAAGCACCTGGACAGGGGCCTATTTCAGCCCCAGCATTTT
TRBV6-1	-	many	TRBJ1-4	CASSPQGPSNEKLFF	TGTGCCAGCAGTCCCCAAGGACCGTCGAATGAAAAACTGTTTTTT
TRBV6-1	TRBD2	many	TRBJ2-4	CASSSGGSIGKNIQYF	TGTGCCAGCAGTTCGGGCGGGAGTATTGGCAAAAACATTCAGTACTTC
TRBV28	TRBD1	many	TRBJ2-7	CASSLTGARYEQYF	TGTGCCAGCAGCTTGACAGGGGCTAGATACGAGCAGTACTTC